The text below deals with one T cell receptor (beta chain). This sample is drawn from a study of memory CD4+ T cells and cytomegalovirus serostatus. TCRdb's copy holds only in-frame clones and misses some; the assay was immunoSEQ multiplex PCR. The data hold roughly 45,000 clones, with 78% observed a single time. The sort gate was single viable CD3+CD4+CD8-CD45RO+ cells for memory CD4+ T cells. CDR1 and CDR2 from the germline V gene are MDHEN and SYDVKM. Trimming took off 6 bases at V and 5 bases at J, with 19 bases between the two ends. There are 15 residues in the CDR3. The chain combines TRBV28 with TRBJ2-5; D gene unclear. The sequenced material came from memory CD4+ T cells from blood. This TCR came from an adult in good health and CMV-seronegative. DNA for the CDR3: TGTGCCAGCAGCCCCATCCGCAGGAAACGGGAGACCCAGTACTTC. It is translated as CASSPIRRKRETQYF.